The text below deals with one T cell receptor beta chain. The data were produced by immunoSEQ multiplex PCR, yet TCRdb's version contains in-frame clones alone and is incomplete. The sample lists just over 2,000,000 clones, roughly 96% occurring once. Trimming shortened V by 10 bases and J by 7 bases, and 26 bases separated the two germline ends. Germline CDR1 LNHDA, CDR2 SQIVND (reference sequence). The CDR3 runs to 16 residues. The sample is drawn from a study of shared clonotypes between healthy human individuals. The chain recombines TRBV19 with TRBJ2-1; D is possibly TRBD2 (6 bases). This TCR was sampled from a man younger than 30 in good health. The sequenced material came from naive CD4+ T cells sorted from blood. The subset is: CD45RA+ positively selected. The CDR3 region has the DNA TGTGCCACTGGGGGAGGCGGCCGATCTTGGTGGAATGAGCAGTTCTTC. Protein product: CATGGGGRSWWNEQFF.